A single sample is the source of the 5 T cell receptor beta chains below, sequenced in a study of cytotoxic CD8 clonotypes in ibrutinib-treated CLL (dated by TCRdb to about 2021). The method behind the library was the immunoSEQ multiplex PCR assay. Held by TCRdb, this immuneACCESS table contains in-frame sequences only and omits some clones. Under half of the omission traces to an unresolved V gene where checked; the cause of the rest is unknown. The sample includes around 300,000 clones, with around four fifths observed a single time. The ten largest account for over 5% of the sample. The sequencing used PBMCs, collected before ibrutinib treatment. The receptor source for this set is a human donor with chronic lymphocytic leukemia.

This clone came up a few times. This chain links TRBV10-1 with TRBJ2-5; either TRBD1 or TRBD2 may supply D (5 bases each). This CDR3 spans 15 amino acids. CDR1 WNHNN and CDR2 SYGVQD come from the germline V gene (reference sequence). V lost 2 bases to trimming and J lost 5 bases, with 15 bases between them. Here the CDR3 reads CASSEGGRLWETQYF. The CDR3 bases are TGCGCCAGCAGTGAGGGGGGTCGTTTGTGGGAGACCCAGTACTTC.

This rearrangement joins TRBV7-8 to TRBJ2-5; D gene unclear. The CDR3 extends over 18 amino acids. Germline V gives CDR1 SGHVS, CDR2 FQNEAQ. V was shortened by 3 bases and J by 0 bases, with 20 bases between the two germline ends. Written as DNA, the CDR3 is TGTGCCAGCAGCTTTTATGCAACATTAGGACGGGACCAAGAGACCCAGTACTTC. Translation: CASSFYATLGRDQETQYF. The complete variable domain, with remaining parts taken from reference TRBV7-8 and TRBJ2-5, reads GAGVSQSPRYKVAKRGQDVALRCDPISGHVSLFWYQQALGQGPEFLTYFQNEAQLDKSGLPSDRFFAERPEGSVSTLKIQRTQQEDSAVYLCASSFYATLGRDQETQYFGPGTRLLVL.

In DNA, the CDR3 is TGTGCCAGCTCATCCGACAGGTACGAGCAGTACTTC. This codes for CASSSDRYEQYF. This chain links TRBV18 with TRBJ2-7; weak D call: TRBD1 (6 bases). Trimming pared 5 bases from V and 4 bases from J, leaving 9 bases between. Germline CDR1 is KGHSH and CDR2 is LQKENI. CDR3 length equals 12 residues.

The gene calls are TRBV25-1 and TRBJ2-2, with D perhaps given as TRBD1 or TRBD2 (5 bases each). V shed 8 bases and J shed 4 bases, with 14 bases lying between them. CDR1 and CDR2 from the germline V gene are MGHDK and SYGVNS. CDR3 length equals 14 residues. In DNA, the CDR3 is TGTGCCAGCGGCCCGGGACCGAGCACCGGGGAGCTGTTTTTT. Protein product: CASGPGPSTGELFF.

The chain recombines TRBV25-1 with TRBJ2-2; D gene unclear. Trimming stripped 1 base from V and 6 bases from J, with 9 bases between. This CDR3 region has 14 residues. Germline lookup yields CDR1 MGHDK and CDR2 SYGVNS. CDR3 residues: CASSELLVAGELFF. The CDR3 coding sequence is TGTGCCAGCAGTGAATTATTGGTGGCCGGGGAGCTGTTTTTT.